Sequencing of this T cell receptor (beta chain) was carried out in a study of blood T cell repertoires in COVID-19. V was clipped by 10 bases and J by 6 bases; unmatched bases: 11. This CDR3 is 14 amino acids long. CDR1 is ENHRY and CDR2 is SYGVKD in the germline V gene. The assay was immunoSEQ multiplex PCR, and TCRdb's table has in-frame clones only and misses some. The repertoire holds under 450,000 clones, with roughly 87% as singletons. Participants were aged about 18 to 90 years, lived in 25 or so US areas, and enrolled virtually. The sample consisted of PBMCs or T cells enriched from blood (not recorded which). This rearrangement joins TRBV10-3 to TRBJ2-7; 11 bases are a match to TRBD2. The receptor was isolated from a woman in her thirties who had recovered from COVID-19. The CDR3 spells CATKGLAEVVEQYF. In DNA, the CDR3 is TGTGCCACGAAGGGACTAGCGGAGGTGGTCGAGCAGTACTTC.